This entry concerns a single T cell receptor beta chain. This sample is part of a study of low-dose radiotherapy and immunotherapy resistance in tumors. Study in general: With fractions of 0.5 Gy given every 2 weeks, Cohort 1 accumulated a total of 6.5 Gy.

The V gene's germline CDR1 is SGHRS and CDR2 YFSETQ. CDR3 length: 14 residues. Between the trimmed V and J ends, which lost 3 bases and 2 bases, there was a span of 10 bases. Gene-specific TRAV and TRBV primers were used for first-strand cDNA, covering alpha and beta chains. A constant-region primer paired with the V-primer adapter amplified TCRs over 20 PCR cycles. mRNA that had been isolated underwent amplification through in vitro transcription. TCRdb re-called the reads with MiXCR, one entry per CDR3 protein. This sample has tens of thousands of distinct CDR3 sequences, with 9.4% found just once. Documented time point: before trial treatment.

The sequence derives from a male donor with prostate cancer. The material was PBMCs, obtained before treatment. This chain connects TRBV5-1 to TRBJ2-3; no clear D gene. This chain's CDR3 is CASSSSTYTDTQYF. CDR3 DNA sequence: TGCGCCAGCAGCTCCTCCACCTACACAGATACGCAGTATTTT.